Listed below are T cell receptor beta chains from one sample, sequenced in a study of Ad26.COV2.S vaccination and SARS-CoV-2 variants. The data were produced by immunoSEQ multiplex PCR, yet TCRdb's version contains in-frame clones alone and is incomplete. The table includes approximately 480,000 clones, around 88% detected once. The specimen comprised peripheral blood, sampled in a trial of Ad26.COV2.S vaccine versus placebo. The receptors shown here come from a person aged 18 to 65 who received the Ad26.COV2.S COVID-19 vaccine or a placebo. The CDR3 runs from the conserved cysteine through the conserved F or W. Fields, in order: D gene, J gene, clone size, V gene, CDR3 DNA, CDR3 protein. The D gene is left open where the match is weak. The size of a clone is reported for some rows only, either as once, few or many, or as a class for expanded clones.

D gene: TRBD2; J gene: TRBJ2-7; clone size: -; V gene: TRBV19; CDR3 DNA: TGTGCCAGTAGTATGGAGCGGGAGTATGAGTACGAGCAGTACTTC; CDR3 protein: CASSMEREYEYEQYF
D gene: -; J gene: TRBJ2-2; clone size: -; V gene: TRBV9; CDR3 DNA: TGTGCCAGCAGCGTGGAGGGACTGCAAACCGGGGAGCTGTTTTTT; CDR3 protein: CASSVEGLQTGELFF
D gene: -; J gene: TRBJ2-1; clone size: -; V gene: TRBV7-9; CDR3 DNA: TGTGCCAGCAGCTTAGACCGGGGGAGTTCCGACAATGAGCAGTTCTTC; CDR3 protein: CASSLDRGSSDNEQFF
D gene: -; J gene: TRBJ2-1; clone size: once; V gene: TRBV7-2; CDR3 DNA: TGTGCCAGCAGCTTAGCGGGAAACTACAATGAGCAGTTCTTC; CDR3 protein: CASSLAGNYNEQFF
D gene: -; J gene: TRBJ1-4; clone size: once; V gene: TRBV19; CDR3 DNA: TGTGCCAGTAGTATTAGGGGTGCAACTAATGAAAAACTGTTTTTT; CDR3 protein: CASSIRGATNEKLFF
D gene: -; J gene: TRBJ2-7; clone size: -; V gene: TRBV13; CDR3 DNA: TGTGCCAGCAGCCTGGGACTCCGGACCTACGAGCAGTACTTC; CDR3 protein: CASSLGLRTYEQYF
D gene: TRBD1; J gene: TRBJ1-5; clone size: few; V gene: TRBV20-1; CDR3 DNA: TGCAGTGCTAGTGGTGGACAGGGAAAAAATCAGCCCCAGCATTTT; CDR3 protein: CSASGGQGKNQPQHF
D gene: TRBD2; J gene: TRBJ2-7; clone size: few; V gene: TRBV28; CDR3 DNA: TGTGCCAGCAGTAACTCCCTCGGGACTAGCGGGAGCCACGAGCAGTACTTC; CDR3 protein: CASSNSLGTSGSHEQYF
D gene: -; J gene: TRBJ2-3; clone size: once; V gene: TRBV20-1; CDR3 DNA: TGCAGTGCTAATGAGCGCGGCCCACGCGCGGATACGCAGTATTTT; CDR3 protein: CSANERGPRADTQYF
D gene: TRBD1; J gene: TRBJ1-2; clone size: -; V gene: TRBV7-9; CDR3 DNA: TGTGCCAGCAGTATTACCCGGGACAGGGATCCCCTTGGCTACACCTTC; CDR3 protein: CASSITRDRDPLGYTF
D gene: TRBD2; J gene: TRBJ2-1; clone size: -; V gene: TRBV6-1; CDR3 DNA: TGTGCCAGCAGTGAAGCGCCTAGCGGGTTGTACAATGAGCAGTTCTTC; CDR3 protein: CASSEAPSGLYNEQFF
D gene: TRBD1; J gene: TRBJ2-2; clone size: -; V gene: TRBV3-1/TRBV3-2; CDR3 DNA: TGTGCCAGCAGCCAAGACAGGGGGTTAACCGGGGAGCTGTTTTTT; CDR3 protein: CASSQDRGLTGELFF
D gene: -; J gene: TRBJ2-6; clone size: -; V gene: TRBV9; CDR3 DNA: TGTGCCAGCAGCCCTTCGGGCAGCGTCAGCTCTGGGGCCAACGTCCTGACTTTC; CDR3 protein: CASSPSGSVSSGANVLTF
D gene: TRBD2; J gene: TRBJ2-1; clone size: -; V gene: TRBV9; CDR3 DNA: TGTGCCAGCAGCCCCCTAAGCGGGAGATCTTACAATGAGCAGTTCTTC; CDR3 protein: CASSPLSGRSYNEQFF
D gene: -; J gene: TRBJ1-1; clone size: -; V gene: TRBV6-1; CDR3 DNA: TGTGCCAGCAGGGAACAGGTCACGAACACTGAAGCTTTCTTT; CDR3 protein: CASREQVTNTEAFF
D gene: -; J gene: TRBJ1-1; clone size: many; V gene: TRBV27; CDR3 DNA: TGTGCCAGACCCGCCTCGAGGGAAGCGAACACTGAAGCTTTCTTT; CDR3 protein: CARPASREANTEAFF
D gene: TRBD1; J gene: TRBJ2-2; clone size: -; V gene: TRBV5-1; CDR3 DNA: TGCGCCAGCAGCTTGGCAGGGGGCGGTTACACCGGGGAGCTGTTTTTT; CDR3 protein: CASSLAGGGYTGELFF
D gene: -; J gene: TRBJ2-3; clone size: -; V gene: TRBV4-3; CDR3 DNA: TGCGCCAGCAGCCATAGTAGAGGCGGACGCACAGATACGCAGTATTTT; CDR3 protein: CASSHSRGGRTDTQYF
D gene: -; J gene: TRBJ2-7; clone size: few; V gene: TRBV9; CDR3 DNA: TGTGCCAGCAGCGTAGTCCACGGCGAGCAGTACTTC; CDR3 protein: CASSVVHGEQYF
D gene: -; J gene: TRBJ2-7; clone size: -; V gene: TRBV2; CDR3 DNA: TGTGCCAGCAGCCCTCAGCCGAGGGGACTTCAGCAGTACTTC; CDR3 protein: CASSPQPRGLQQYF
D gene: -; J gene: TRBJ1-5; clone size: -; V gene: TRBV6-2/TRBV6-3; CDR3 DNA: TGTGCCAGCAGTTACGCGTCAGGACTTATTCAGCCCCAGCATTTT; CDR3 protein: CASSYASGLIQPQHF
D gene: -; J gene: TRBJ1-5; clone size: -; V gene: TRBV6-6; CDR3 DNA: TGTGCCAGCAGTTACTTAAGGAGCAGCAATCAGCCCCAGCATTTT; CDR3 protein: CASSYLRSSNQPQHF
D gene: -; J gene: TRBJ1-3; clone size: -; V gene: TRBV25-1; CDR3 DNA: TGTGCCAGCAGTGAATCCCAGGGAAGAAACACCATATATTTT; CDR3 protein: CASSESQGRNTIYF
D gene: TRBD1; J gene: TRBJ1-4; clone size: -; V gene: TRBV15; CDR3 DNA: TGTGCCACCAGCCGACGTACAGGGGCTAATGAAAAACTGTTTTTT; CDR3 protein: CATSRRTGANEKLFF
D gene: -; J gene: TRBJ2-4; clone size: -; V gene: TRBV7-2; CDR3 DNA: TGTGCCAGCAGCCCCCATTTCGGGGGACAAAACATTCAGTACTTC; CDR3 protein: CASSPHFGGQNIQYF
D gene: -; J gene: TRBJ1-1; clone size: once; V gene: TRBV18; CDR3 DNA: TGTGCCAGCTCACCAGACTCTTGGCAGTCCCGATTT; CDR3 protein: CASSPDSWQSRF